The entry that follows covers one T cell receptor beta chain sequence. CDR1 is DFQATT, CDR2 SNEGSKA, per germline (reference sequence). The CDR3 length is 14 residues. Through template switching, UMIs that included a 6-nucleotide sample barcode were added. TCRdb reprocessed the 5' RACE reads and reports one entry per CDR3 protein, with no DNA. The sample has around 380,000 distinct CDR3 sequences. The sample is drawn from a study of monozygotic twins with inflammatory bowel disease. The rearrangement joins TRBV20-1 to TRBJ2-1; TCRdb's D gene call, TRBD2, goes unchecked for lack of DNA. The source of this sequence is a human donor with ulcerative colitis or Crohn's disease, or a healthy co-twin of an affected twin (not recorded which). Sample: blood. The CDR3 sequence: CSARVGGRVNEQFF.